The present T cell receptor beta chain was sequenced within a study of shared clonotypes between healthy human individuals. Background on the study: The study used three CD4 naive, three CD4 memory, two CD8 naive and one CD8 memory plate per donor. Study conclusions and caveats: Naive CD4 clonotype sharing across several donors was around 5.5%.

Every contributor of samples was a Caucasian grown-up residing in Nashville, Tennessee. It was across several immunoSEQ plates that each subset's genomic DNA was evenly split. Libraries were prepared by immunoSEQ multiplex PCR; TCRdb keeps only in-frame clonotypes and omits some of them. The sample has more than 1 million clones; more than 75% are singletons. On this clone itself: The antigen is not known.

Material for sequencing was memory CD4+ T cells from PBMCs. Regarding subset: CD45RA-negative fraction. The TCR was taken from a man younger than 35 in good health. Some clones in this sample may be carry-over from other donors' samples.

CDR3 bases: TGCGCCAGCAGCCTCTTCCGGGATTATGGCTACACCTTC. Translation gives CASSLFRDYGYTF. This chain joins TRBV4-3 and TRBJ1-2; D gene uncertain. Trimming shortened V by 4 bases and J by 5 bases, and 11 bases separated the two germline ends. Germline V lookup: CDR1 LGHNA, CDR2 YSLEER. CDR3 length: 13 amino acids.